This T cell receptor beta chain was sequenced during a study of graft-versus-host responses after intestinal transplantation. Study-wide background: Transplants were multivisceral, liver-intestinal, or isolated intestinal. Recipients were all induced with anti-thymocyte globulin, then given tacrolimus and steroids for around three years. Overall study findings and caveats: The study associated peak circulating GvH clone levels with early post-transplant HvG declines. In recipient marrow, GvH clones were found, and some appeared first in ileum or blood.

Trimming cost V 1 base and J 4 bases; bases outside gene matches: 3. This CDR3 spans 13 amino acids. Looked up from germline, CDR1 is SQVTM and CDR2 is ANQGSEA. A remark on this clone: What it binds is not known.

Generated by immunoSEQ multiplex PCR, the TCRdb table keeps only in-frame clones and is missing some. The sample yields around 95,000 clones, roughly 90% seen once. Here the sequenced sample was unstimulated CD4+ T cells sorted from spleen or lymph node cells, taken before transplant. The TCR comes from a human donor who was the organ donor for an intestinal transplant. The chain couples TRBV29-1 to TRBJ1-2; the match to TRBD1 covers 7 bases. CDR3 sequence reads: CSVEVQGTYGYTF. The CDR3 DNA sequence: TGCAGCGTTGAAGTACAGGGGACCTATGGCTACACCTTC.